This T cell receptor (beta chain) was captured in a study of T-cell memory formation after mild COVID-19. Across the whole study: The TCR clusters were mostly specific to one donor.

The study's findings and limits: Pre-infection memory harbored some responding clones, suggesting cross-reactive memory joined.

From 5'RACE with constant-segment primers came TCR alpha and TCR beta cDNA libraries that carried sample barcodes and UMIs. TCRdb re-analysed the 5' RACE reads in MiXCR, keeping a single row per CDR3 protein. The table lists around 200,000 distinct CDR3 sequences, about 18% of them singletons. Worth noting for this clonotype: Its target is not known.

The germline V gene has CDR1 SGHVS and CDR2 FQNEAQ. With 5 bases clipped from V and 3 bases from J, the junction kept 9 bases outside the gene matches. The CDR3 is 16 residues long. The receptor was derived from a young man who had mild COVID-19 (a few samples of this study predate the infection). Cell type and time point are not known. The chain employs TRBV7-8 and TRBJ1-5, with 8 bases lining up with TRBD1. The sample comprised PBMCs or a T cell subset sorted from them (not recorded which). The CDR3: CASSPRRGQVNQPQHF. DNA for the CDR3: TGTGCCAGCAGCCCCCGAAGGGGACAGGTCAATCAGCCCCAGCATTTT.